This TCR beta chain comes out of a study of blood T cells in healthy people across ages. This CDR3 is built from 16 residues. Germline V gene sequence: CDR1 ENHRY, CDR2 SYGVKD. The trim removed 3 bases at V and 6 bases at J, leaving 11 bases unmatched. Primers used in a second PCR of roughly 7 to 12 cycles were a sample-barcoded 5' primer and a J-beta primer mix. TCRdb processed the 5' RACE reads anew with MiXCR; each CDR3 protein has one entry. The sample comprises about 900,000 distinct CDR3 sequences, roughly 50% of which are singletons, and around an eighth rests with the top ten. Sequencing was performed on blood. The V gene is TRBV10-3, the J gene TRBJ2-3; 8 bases fit TRBD1. The sequence derives from a man aged 25 to 45 in good health. The CDR3 spells CAISDPDRGVQDTQYF. DNA for the CDR3: TGTGCCATCAGTGACCCCGACAGGGGTGTCCAGGATACGCAGTATTTT.